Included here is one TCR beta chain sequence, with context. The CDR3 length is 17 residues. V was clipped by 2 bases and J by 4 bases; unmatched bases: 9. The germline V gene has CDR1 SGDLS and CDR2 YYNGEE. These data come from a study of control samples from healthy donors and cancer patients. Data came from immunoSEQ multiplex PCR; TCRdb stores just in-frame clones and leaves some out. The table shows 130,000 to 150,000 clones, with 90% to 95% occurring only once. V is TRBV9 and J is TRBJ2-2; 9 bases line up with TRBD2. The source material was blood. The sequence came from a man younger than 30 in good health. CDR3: CASSVGSGGPLTGELFF. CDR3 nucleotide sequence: TGTGCCAGCAGCGTGGGTAGCGGGGGTCCCCTCACCGGGGAGCTGTTTTTT.